One sample yielded the 10 T cell receptor beta chains listed below, sequenced in a study of cytomegalovirus exposure and HLA in healthy donors. The PCR ran on 60 Vbeta and 13 Jbeta primers. TCRdb's copy holds only in-frame clones and misses some; the assay was immunoSEQ multiplex PCR. This sample has around 170,000 clones, with about 82% found just once. The sequencing sample was made of PBMCs. These receptors all stem from a woman in her 50s in good health and CMV-seropositive.

V and J are TRBV5-1 and TRBJ2-7, with D perhaps matching TRBD1 (6 bases). Germline assignment: CDR1 SGHRS and CDR2 YFSETQ. V lost 0 bases, J lost 6 bases, and 16 bases lay in between. The CDR3 extends over 15 amino acids. CDR3 DNA sequence: TGCGCCAGCAGCTTGGAAAGGGACATTAGGTCCGAGCAGTACTTC. This encodes CASSLERDIRSEQYF.

The chain links TRBV11-2 to TRBJ2-7; possibly TRBD1 for D (6 bases). CDR1 is SGHAT and CDR2 is FQNNGV in the germline V gene. Deletions cut 1 base from V and 4 bases from J, with 11 bases between. The CDR3 has 14 residues. CDR3 loop: CASSLVVRGYEQYF. CDR3 coding DNA: TGTGCCAGCAGCTTAGTTGTCAGGGGTTACGAGCAGTACTTC.

The genes are TRBV9 and TRBJ2-3; D may be TRBD1 (5 bases). The CDR3 covers 14 residues. In germline, CDR1 is SGDLS, CDR2 YYNGEE. Trimming left V 6 bases short and J 3 bases short, with 14 bases between. Here the CDR3 DNA reads TGTGCCAGCACCCCTGGGGCAGCGACAGATACGCAGTATTTT. Its protein product is CASTPGAATDTQYF.

The chain couples TRBV5-4 to TRBJ1-1, with a weak D call TRBD1 (6 bases). In germline, CDR1 is SGHNT, CDR2 YYREEE (reference sequence). There are 14 residues in the CDR3. Trimming shortened V by 4 bases and J by 3 bases, and 13 bases separated the two germline ends. This CDR3 is CASSGRDTYTEAFF. The CDR3 bases are TGTGCCAGCAGCGGACGGGACACTTACACTGAAGCTTTCTTT.

This chain connects TRBV11-1 to TRBJ1-1; D unclear. In germline, CDR1 is SGHAT, CDR2 FQDESV (reference sequence). Trimming stripped 0 bases from V and 5 bases from J, with 10 bases between. This CDR3 is built from 14 residues. The chain's CDR3 is CASSLARPLTEAFF. In nucleotides, the CDR3 is TGTGCCAGCAGCTTAGCGCGCCCGCTTACTGAAGCTTTCTTT.

The rearrangement joins TRBV29-1 to TRBJ1-1; possibly TRBD1 for D (5 bases). V shed 3 bases and J shed 4 bases, with 18 bases lying between them. The CDR3 runs 15 residues. From germline, CDR1 is SQVTM and CDR2 ANQGSEA. The CDR3 nucleotides read TGCAGCGTTGAGCGCAGGGCGCGTGTTGTCACTGAAGCTTTCTTT. Residues: CSVERRARVVTEAFF.

This sequence joins TRBV7-2 and TRBJ1-1; no definite D call. The V end was cut by 5 bases, the J end by 7 bases, with 14 bases between. CDR3 length equals 13 residues. Germline CDR1 and CDR2: SGHTA and FQGNSA. The CDR3 DNA follows: TGTGCCAGCAGCCTTGGTTTGGGCATTGAAGCTTTCTTT. It translates to CASSLGLGIEAFF.

The chain recombines TRBV7-9 with TRBJ2-2, with 12 bases lining up with TRBD1. CDR1 is SEHNR and CDR2 is FQNEAQ in the germline V gene (reference sequence). This CDR3 region has 15 residues. J gave up 10 bases and V 3 bases, and 6 bases lay outside the gene matches. CDR3 DNA sequence: TGTGCCAGCAGCTTGGGACAGGGGGCCCTTGAGGAGCTGTTTTTT. Its protein is CASSLGQGALEELFF.

The J gene is TRBJ2-5, the V gene TRBV19, with D perhaps TRBD2 (7 bases). Germline loops: CDR1 LNHDA, CDR2 SQIVND (reference sequence). With 2 bases removed from V and 5 bases from J, the gap between germline ends came to 21 bases. This CDR3 comprises 17 residues. CDR3: CASSIRSSWGGDETQYF. For the CDR3, the DNA is TGTGCCAGTAGTATAAGGTCTTCGTGGGGGGGCGACGAGACCCAGTACTTC.

The chain joins TRBV4-2 to TRBJ1-1, with D possibly being TRBD1 (6 bases). Trimming pared 4 bases from V and 0 bases from J, leaving 21 bases between. The CDR3 contains 18 residues. Germline CDR1 and CDR2: LGHNA and YNFKEQ. CDR3 coding DNA: TGTGCCAGCAGCCGAGCTCCGGGACAAATGCCTATGAACACTGAAGCTTTCTTT. Its protein product is CASSRAPGQMPMNTEAFF.